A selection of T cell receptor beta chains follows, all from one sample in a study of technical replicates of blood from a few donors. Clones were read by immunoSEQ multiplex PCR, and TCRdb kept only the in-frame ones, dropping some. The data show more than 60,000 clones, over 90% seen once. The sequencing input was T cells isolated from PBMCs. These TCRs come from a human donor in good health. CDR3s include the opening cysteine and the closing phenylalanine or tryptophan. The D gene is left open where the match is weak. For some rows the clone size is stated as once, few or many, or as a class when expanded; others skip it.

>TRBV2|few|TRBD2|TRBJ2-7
TGTGCCAGCAGCGCCATAGCGGGAGATATCTACGAGCAGTACTTC
CASSAIAGDIYEQYF
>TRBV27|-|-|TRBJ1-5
TGTGCCAGCAGTTTAAGGGGGAGAGGAGGAGGAGTGAATCAGCCCCAGCATTTT
CASSLRGRGGGVNQPQHF
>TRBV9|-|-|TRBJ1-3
TGTGCCAGCAGCGCGGCGGGGGGATCTGGAAACACCATATATTTT
CASSAAGGSGNTIYF
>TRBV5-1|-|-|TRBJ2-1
TGCGCCAGCAGCTACGAACGGGTTGAGCAGTTCTTC
CASSYERVEQFF
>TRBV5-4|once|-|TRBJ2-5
TGTGCCAGCAGCTTGGAGCCGTCCCAAGAGACCCAGTACTTC
CASSLEPSQETQYF
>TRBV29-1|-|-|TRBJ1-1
TGCAGCGTCGGGTGGCAGTACAACACTGAAGCTTTCTTT
CSVGWQYNTEAFF
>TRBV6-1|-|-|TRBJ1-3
TGTGCCAGCAGCGAAAGAGAGGGAAACACCATATATTTT
CASSEREGNTIYF
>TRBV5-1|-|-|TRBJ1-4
TGCGCCAGCAGCTTGTCGCCTCCAGGGGCCTTTAATGAAAAACTGTTTTTT
CASSLSPPGAFNEKLFF
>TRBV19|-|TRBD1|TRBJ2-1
TGTGCCAGTAGTTACGGACAGGGTGAGCAGTTCTTC
CASSYGQGEQFF
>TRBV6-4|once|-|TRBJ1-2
TGTGCCAGCAGTGACGGGCCAGGTCACTATGGCTACACCTTC
CASSDGPGHYGYTF
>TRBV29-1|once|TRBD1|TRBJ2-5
TGCAGCGTTCTTAGAGGGGGCGCCCGGGAGACCCAGTACTTC
CSVLRGGARETQYF
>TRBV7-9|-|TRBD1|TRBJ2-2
TGTGCCAGCAGCTTAGCTGTGGGACAGGGGGCCGGGGAGCTGTTTTTT
CASSLAVGQGAGELFF
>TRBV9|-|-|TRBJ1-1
TGTGCCAGCAGCCCCGAAGGCGGGGGAATGAACACTGAAGCTTTCTTT
CASSPEGGGMNTEAFF
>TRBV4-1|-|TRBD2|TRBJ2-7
TGCGCCAGCAGCAGGGCCCGGGGGGACGAGCAGTACTTC
CASSRARGDEQYF
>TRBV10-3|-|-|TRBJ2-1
TGTGCCATCAAAAATCCTCAGGACAATGAGCAGTTCTTC
CAIKNPQDNEQFF
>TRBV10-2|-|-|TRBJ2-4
TGCGCCAGCAGCCGCCTGGGGCTAGCCAAAAACATTCAGTACTTC
CASSRLGLAKNIQYF
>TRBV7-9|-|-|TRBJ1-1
TGTGCCAGCAGCTTAGTCGGGGGAATAGGCACTGAAGCTTTCTTT
CASSLVGGIGTEAFF
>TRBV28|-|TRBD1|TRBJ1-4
TGTGCCAGCAGTCCCCCTCGCGGGGGACAGGCTGAAAAACTGTTTTTT
CASSPPRGGQAEKLFF
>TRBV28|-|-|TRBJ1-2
TGTGCCAGCAGTTCCAACATGGACAGAGTCTATGGCTACACCTTC
CASSSNMDRVYGYTF
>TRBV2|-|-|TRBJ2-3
TGTGCCAGCTGTTTACAGGGATCCAACACAGATACGCAGTATTTT
CASCLQGSNTDTQYF
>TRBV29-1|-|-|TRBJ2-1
TGCAGCGTTGCATTCCTAGCTTGGAATGAGCAGTTCTTC
CSVAFLAWNEQFF
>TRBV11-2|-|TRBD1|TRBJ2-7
TGTGCCAGCAGCTTACGGGGGACAGGGCCGTTATCTGACTACGAGCAGTACTTC
CASSLRGTGPLSDYEQYF
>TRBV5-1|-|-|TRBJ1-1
TGCGCCAGCAGCCAAAAACTTCTCAGTAGGAGCACTGAAGCTTTCTTT
CASSQKLLSRSTEAFF
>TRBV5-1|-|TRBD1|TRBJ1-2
TGCGCCAGCAGCCGCGAGGGGACAGGGCCAAACTATGGCTACACCTTC
CASSREGTGPNYGYTF
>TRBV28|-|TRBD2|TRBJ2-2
TGTGCCAGCAGTCGGACTAGCGGGGGAAACACCGGGGAGCTGTTTTTT
CASSRTSGGNTGELFF
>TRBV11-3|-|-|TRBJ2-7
TGTGCCAGCAGCCCCTCGGACAGCACCTACGAGCAGTACTTC
CASSPSDSTYEQYF
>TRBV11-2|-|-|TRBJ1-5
TGTGCCAGCAGCTTAGATGGGGGGGGATGGCAGCCCCAGCATTTT
CASSLDGGGWQPQHF
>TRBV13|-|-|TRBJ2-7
TGTGCCAGCAGCTTGCAAGCGGCGAACTTCTACGAGCAGTACTTC
CASSLQAANFYEQYF
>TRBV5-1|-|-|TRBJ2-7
TGCGCCAGCAGCTTTGACAGCTACGAGCAGTACTTC
CASSFDSYEQYF
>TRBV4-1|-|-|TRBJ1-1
TGCGCCAGCAGCCAAGGAACAGGATGGGGAACTGAAGCTTTCTTT
CASSQGTGWGTEAFF
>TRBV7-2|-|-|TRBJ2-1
TGTGCCAGCAGCTTAGAGCTCTCCAATGAGCAGTTCTTC
CASSLELSNEQFF
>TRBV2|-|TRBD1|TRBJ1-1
TGTGCCAGCACGAGACCCCGGGACAGGGTGGGGAACACTGAAGCTTTCTTT
CASTRPRDRVGNTEAFF
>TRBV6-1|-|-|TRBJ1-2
TGTGCCAGCAGCCGAAGGACGGAGGTCTATGGCTACACCTTC
CASSRRTEVYGYTF
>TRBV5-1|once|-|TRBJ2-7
TGCGCCAGCAGCATACGTGGGGGGATAGGGAACGAGCAGTACTTC
CASSIRGGIGNEQYF
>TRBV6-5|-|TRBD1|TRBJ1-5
TGTGCCAGCAGTTACTCGGGACAGAAAAATCAGCCCCAGCATTTT
CASSYSGQKNQPQHF
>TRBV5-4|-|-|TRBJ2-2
TGTGCCAGCAGCTTGGCCCCAACCGGGGAGCTGTTTTTT
CASSLAPTGELFF
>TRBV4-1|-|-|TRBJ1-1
TGCGCCAGCAGCCAAGATAGTACCTCGGAGGTCACTGAAGCTTTCTTT
CASSQDSTSEVTEAFF
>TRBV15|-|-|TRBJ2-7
TGTGCCACCAGCGCCGCCTTCCGCCCCCGAAACTACTACGAGCAGTACTTC
CATSAAFRPRNYYEQYF
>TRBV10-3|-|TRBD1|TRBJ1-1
TGTGCCATCAGCGCGTCGACCGGGACAGGGGGCGCGGGCACTGAAGCTTTCTTT
CAISASTGTGGAGTEAFF
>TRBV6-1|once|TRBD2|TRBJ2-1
TGTGCCAGCAGTGGGGGACTAGCGGGGTCGGATGAGCAGTTCTTC
CASSGGLAGSDEQFF
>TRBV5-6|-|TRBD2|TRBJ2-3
TGTGCCAGCAGCTTTGGGTCCCTAGCGGGAGCAGATACGCAGTATTTT
CASSFGSLAGADTQYF
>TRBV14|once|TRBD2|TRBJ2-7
TGTGCCAGCAGCCTTGGACTAGCGGGAGCCTACGAGCAGTACTTC
CASSLGLAGAYEQYF
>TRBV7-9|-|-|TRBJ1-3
TGTGCCAGCAGCTTTCAGGGAAACACCATATATTTT
CASSFQGNTIYF
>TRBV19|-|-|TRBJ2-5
TGTGCCAGTGGGCGGGCGGAGACCCAGTACTTC
CASGRAETQYF
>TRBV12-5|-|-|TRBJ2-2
TGTGCTAGTGGTTTGGTACTGAGTGGGGCTCAGAACACCGGGGAGCTGTTTTTT
CASGLVLSGAQNTGELFF
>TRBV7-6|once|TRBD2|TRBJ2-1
TGTGCCAGCAGCCAAACTAGCGGAACTCCCTACAATGAGCAGTTCTTC
CASSQTSGTPYNEQFF
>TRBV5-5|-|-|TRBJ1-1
TGTGCCAGCAGCTTGGCTTACGGGAACACTGAAGCTTTCTTT
CASSLAYGNTEAFF
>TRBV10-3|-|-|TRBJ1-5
TGTGCCATCAGTGAGTCTGTATTTGGAGATCAGCCCCAGCATTTT
CAISESVFGDQPQHF
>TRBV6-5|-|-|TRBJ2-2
TGTGCCAGCAGTTACCCGACTAGGGGTACCGGGGAGCTGTTTTTT
CASSYPTRGTGELFF
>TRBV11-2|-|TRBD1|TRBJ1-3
TGTGCCAGCAGCTTTCCCTCCGGGACAGGGTCGGGAAACACCATATATTTT
CASSFPSGTGSGNTIYF
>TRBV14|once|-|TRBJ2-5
TGTGCCAGCAGCCCACCCGGGACATTGCAAGAGACCCAGTACTTC
CASSPPGTLQETQYF
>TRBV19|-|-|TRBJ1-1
TGTGCCAGTAGTATAGGGGAGGGCACTGAAGCTTTCTTT
CASSIGEGTEAFF
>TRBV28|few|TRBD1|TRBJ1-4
TGTGCCAGCGGGGGGAGCGAACAGGGGTCTCGTGAAAAACTGTTTTTT
CASGGSEQGSREKLFF
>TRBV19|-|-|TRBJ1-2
TGTGCCAGTAGACAGTTAGCTAACTATGGCTACACCTTC
CASRQLANYGYTF
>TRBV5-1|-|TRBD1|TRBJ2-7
TGCGCCAGCAGCCCGGGACAGATTGCCTACGAGCAGTACTTC
CASSPGQIAYEQYF